This T cell receptor (beta chain) was observed in a study of blood T cell repertoires in COVID-19. Study overall: The origin of the acute and convalescent COVID-19 samples was the United States, Italy and Spain.

This table comes from immunoSEQ multiplex PCR, and its TCRdb copy is limited to in-frame clones, with some not included. The sample carries more than 200,000 clones, approximately 90% recorded once. This CDR3 is 17 amino acids long. Trimming took off 2 bases at V and 3 bases at J, with 16 bases between the two ends. The V gene's germline CDR1 is SEHNR and CDR2 FQNEAQ (reference sequence). This clonotype was obtained from a young man with active or convalescent COVID-19. J is TRBJ1-4 and V is TRBV7-9; possibly TRBD1 for D (5 bases). The sample consisted of peripheral blood. The CDR3, as DNA: TGTGCCAGCAGCTTATTTATCGCCGGGGGAGCTAATGAAAAACTGTTTTTT. It codes for CASSLFIAGGANEKLFF.